This TCR beta chain came from a study of early T cells in non-severe SARS-CoV-2 infection. Trimming removed 1 base at V and 4 bases at J, with 13 bases between. The V gene's germline CDR1 is LGHNA and CDR2 YSLEER. This CDR3 spans 15 amino acids. TCRdb processed the 5' RACE reads anew with MiXCR; each CDR3 protein has one entry. Found here are fewer than 100,000 distinct CDR3 sequences, around 5.6% of them singletons; the top ten hold roughly 8%. The TCR comes from an adult who was a healthcare worker with PCR-confirmed SARS-CoV-2 infection or an uninfected control (not recorded which). The V gene is TRBV4-3, the J gene TRBJ1-1, with a possible D match to TRBD1 (6 bases). Sample: whole blood. The CDR3 DNA sequence: TGCGCCAGCAGCCAAGGTTACAGGGTGGGCACTGAAGCTTTCTTT. The encoded protein is CASSQGYRVGTEAFF.